This T cell receptor (beta chain) was identified during a study of T cell repertoires in cytomegalovirus infection (dated by TCRdb to between 2018 and 2020). Regarding the complete study: Recently identified HLA-C-restricted CMV epitopes, whose presentation resists viral immunomodulation, were targeted by peptide stimulations together with well-studied HLA-B-restricted epitopes. Donor HLA type was relevant to the analysis, as public TCR beta signatures indicated carriage of CMV infection together with the matching HLA type.

For sequencing, an Illumina HiSeq 1500 was employed. TCRdb trimmed public reads at Q25 via fastp, called clones via MiXCR and kept in-frame beta chains. Merged by CDR3 protein, the rows form single entries marked with the most common genes and DNA. The sample table shows about half a million distinct CDR3 sequences, and about 42% are seen once. The ten largest account for roughly two fifths of the sample. The sample's treatment or condition, from its label and the paper: in vitro stimulation with specific CMV peptide epitopes to enrich CMV-specific T cells. The germline V gene encodes CDR1 SGHTA and CDR2 FQGNSA. The cysteine opens and the phenylalanine closes a CDR3 of 12 amino acids. Just the 36-base CDR3 DNA is kept, in frame starting at base 1. Trimming removed 5 bases from V and 9 bases from J, leaving 11 bases between the germline ends. Concerning this clonotype itself: Its antigen is currently not known. The record has no base qualities; no much larger clone is one base away.

Study-wide conclusions, independent of this receptor: The ex vivo response was dominated by HLA-C-restricted CMV-specific TCR beta clonotypes, which also provided the single most frequent clonotype in two of eight donors. Cumulative frequency of public TCR beta family members discriminated carriers of CMV infection plus the relevant HLA type in this cohort and an independent approximately 340-donor cohort.

This sequence was found in a human donor in good health (CMV status not recorded). Some clones in this sample may be carry-over from other donors' samples. The chain is assembled from TRBV7-2 and TRBJ2-1, with the D gene not clear enough to name. The starting material was cultured PBMCs, obtained from culture after CMV antigen stimulation. Here the CDR3 is given as CASSPPRAEQFF. The sequenced DNA: TGTGCCAGCAGCCCTCCTAGGGCTGAGCAGTTCTTC.